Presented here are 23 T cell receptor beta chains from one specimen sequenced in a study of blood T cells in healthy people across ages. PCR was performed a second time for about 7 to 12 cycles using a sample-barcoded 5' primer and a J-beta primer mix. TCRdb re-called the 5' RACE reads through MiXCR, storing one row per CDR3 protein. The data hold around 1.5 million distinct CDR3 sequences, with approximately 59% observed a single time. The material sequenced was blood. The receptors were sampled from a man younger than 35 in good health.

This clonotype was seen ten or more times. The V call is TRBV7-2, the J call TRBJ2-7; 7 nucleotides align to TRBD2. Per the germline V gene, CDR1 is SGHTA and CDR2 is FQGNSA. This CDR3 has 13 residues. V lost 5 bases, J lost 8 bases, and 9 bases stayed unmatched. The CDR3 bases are TGTGCCAGCAGCAGCGGGACCCCCCGGCAGCAGTACTTC. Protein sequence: CASSSGTPRQQYF.

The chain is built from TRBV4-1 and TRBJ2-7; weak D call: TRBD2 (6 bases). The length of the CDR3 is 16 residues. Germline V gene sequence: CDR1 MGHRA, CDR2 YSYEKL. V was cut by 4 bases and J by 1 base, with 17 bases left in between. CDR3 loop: CASSLILSGGSYEQYF. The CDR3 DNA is TGCGCCAGCAGCCTCATACTCTCCGGGGGATCCTACGAGCAGTACTTC.

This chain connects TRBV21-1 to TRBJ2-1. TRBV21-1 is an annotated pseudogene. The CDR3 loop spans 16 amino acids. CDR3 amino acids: CASSKVESTSYNEQFF. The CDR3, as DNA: TGTGCCAGCAGCAAAGTGGAAAGTACCTCCTACAATGAGCAGTTCTTC.

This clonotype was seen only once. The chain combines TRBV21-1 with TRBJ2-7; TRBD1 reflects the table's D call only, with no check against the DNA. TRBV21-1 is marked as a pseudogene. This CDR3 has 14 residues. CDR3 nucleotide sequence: TGTGCCAGCAGCAACCGGGACGGTCCCTACGAGCAGTACTTC. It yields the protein CASSNRDGPYEQYF.

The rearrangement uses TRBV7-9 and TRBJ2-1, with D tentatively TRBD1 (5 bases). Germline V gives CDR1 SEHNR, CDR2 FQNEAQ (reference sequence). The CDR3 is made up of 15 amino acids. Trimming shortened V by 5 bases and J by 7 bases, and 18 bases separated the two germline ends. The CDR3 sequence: CASSHDPSRANEQFF. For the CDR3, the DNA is TGTGCCAGCAGCCACGATCCTTCCAGGGCGAATGAGCAGTTCTTC. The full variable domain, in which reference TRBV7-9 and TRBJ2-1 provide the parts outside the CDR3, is DTGVSQNPRHKITKRGQNVTFRCDPISEHNRLYWYRQTLGQGPEFLTYFQNEAQLEKSRLLSDRFSAERPKGSFSTLEIQRTEQGDSAMYLCASSHDPSRANEQFFGPGTRLTVL.

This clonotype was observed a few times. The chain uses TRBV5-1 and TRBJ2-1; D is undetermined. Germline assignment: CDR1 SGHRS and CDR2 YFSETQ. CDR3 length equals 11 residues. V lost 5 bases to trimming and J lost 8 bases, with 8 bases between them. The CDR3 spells CASSYKHEQFF. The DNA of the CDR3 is TGCGCCAGCAGTTACAAGCATGAGCAGTTCTTC.

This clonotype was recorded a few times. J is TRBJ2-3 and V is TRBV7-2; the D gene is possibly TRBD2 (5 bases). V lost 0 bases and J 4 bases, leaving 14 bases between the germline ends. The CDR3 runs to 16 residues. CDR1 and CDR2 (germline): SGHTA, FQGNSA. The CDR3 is CASSLALSGSSDTQYF. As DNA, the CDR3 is TGTGCCAGCAGCTTAGCGCTGAGCGGAAGTTCAGATACGCAGTATTTT.

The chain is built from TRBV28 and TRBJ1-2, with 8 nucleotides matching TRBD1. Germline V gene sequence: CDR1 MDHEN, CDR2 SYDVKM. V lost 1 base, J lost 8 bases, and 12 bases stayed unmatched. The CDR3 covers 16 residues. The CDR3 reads CASSLSVDRGLEGYTF. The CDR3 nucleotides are TGTGCCAGCAGTTTATCCGTTGACAGGGGATTAGAGGGCTACACCTTC.

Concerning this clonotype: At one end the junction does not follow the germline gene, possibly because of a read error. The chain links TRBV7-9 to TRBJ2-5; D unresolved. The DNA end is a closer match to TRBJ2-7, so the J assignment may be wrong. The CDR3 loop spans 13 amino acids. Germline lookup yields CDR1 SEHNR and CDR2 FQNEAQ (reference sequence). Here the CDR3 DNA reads TGTGCCAACAGCTTACAGCTCGCCTACGAGCAGTACTTC. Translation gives CANSLQLAYEQYF.

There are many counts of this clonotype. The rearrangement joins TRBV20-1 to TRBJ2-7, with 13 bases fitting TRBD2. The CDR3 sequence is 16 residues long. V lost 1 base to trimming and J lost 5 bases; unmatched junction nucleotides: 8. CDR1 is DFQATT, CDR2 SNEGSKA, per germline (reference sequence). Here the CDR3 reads CSARASLAGGPHEQYF. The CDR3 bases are TGCAGTGCTAGAGCCTCACTAGCGGGGGGGCCTCACGAGCAGTACTTC.

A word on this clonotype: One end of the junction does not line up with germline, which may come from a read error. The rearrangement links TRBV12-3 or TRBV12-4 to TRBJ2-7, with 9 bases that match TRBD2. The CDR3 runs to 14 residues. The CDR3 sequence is CASSLAGRLYEQYF. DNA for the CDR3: TGTGCCAGCAGTCTAGCGGGAAGACTCTACGAGCAGTACTTC.

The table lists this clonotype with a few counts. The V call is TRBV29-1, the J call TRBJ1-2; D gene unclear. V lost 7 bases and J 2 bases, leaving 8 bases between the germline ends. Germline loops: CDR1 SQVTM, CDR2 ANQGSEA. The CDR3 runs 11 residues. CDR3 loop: CSEGENYGYTF. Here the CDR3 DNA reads TGCAGCGAGGGAGAAAACTATGGCTACACCTTC.

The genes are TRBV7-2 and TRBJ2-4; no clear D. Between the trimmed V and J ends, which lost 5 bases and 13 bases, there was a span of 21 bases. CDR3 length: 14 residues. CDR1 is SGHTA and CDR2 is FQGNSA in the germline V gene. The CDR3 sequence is CASSLQSGREEQYF. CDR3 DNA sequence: TGTGCCAGCAGCCTCCAATCGGGCCGAGAGGAGCAGTACTTC.

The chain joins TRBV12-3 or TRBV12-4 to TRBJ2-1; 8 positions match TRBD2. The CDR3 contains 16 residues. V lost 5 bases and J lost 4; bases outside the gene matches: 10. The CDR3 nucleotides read TGTGCCAGCAGTAGAGAGCGGGAGCTTTCTTACAATGAGCAGTTCTTC. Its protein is CASSRERELSYNEQFF.

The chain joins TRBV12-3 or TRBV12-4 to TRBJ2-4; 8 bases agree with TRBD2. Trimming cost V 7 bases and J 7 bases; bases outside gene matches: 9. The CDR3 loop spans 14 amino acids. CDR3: CASNGRARGNIQYF. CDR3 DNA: TGTGCCAGCAACGGGAGGGCAAGAGGCAACATTCAGTACTTC.

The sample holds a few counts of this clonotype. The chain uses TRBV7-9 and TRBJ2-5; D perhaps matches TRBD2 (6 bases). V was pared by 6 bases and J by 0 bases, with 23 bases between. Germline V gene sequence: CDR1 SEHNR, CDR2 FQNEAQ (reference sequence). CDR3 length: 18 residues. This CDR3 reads CASSSTVFRGSNQETQYF. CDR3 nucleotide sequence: TGTGCCAGCAGTTCCACTGTATTCCGGGGGTCAAACCAAGAGACCCAGTACTTC.

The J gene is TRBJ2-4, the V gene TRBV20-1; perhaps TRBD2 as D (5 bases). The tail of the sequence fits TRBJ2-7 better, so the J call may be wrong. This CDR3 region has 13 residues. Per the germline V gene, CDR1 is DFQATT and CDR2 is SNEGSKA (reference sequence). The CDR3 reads CSAPRHPEGEQYF. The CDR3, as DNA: TGCAGTGCTCCACGACACCCTGAGGGCGAGCAGTACTTC.

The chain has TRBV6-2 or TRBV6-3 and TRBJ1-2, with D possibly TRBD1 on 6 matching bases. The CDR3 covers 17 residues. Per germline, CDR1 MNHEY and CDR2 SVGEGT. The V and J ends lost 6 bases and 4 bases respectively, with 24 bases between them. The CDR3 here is CASRTRDNRLMGYGYTF. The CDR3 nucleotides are TGTGCCAGCAGAACCCGGGACAACCGACTGATGGGCTATGGCTACACCTTC.

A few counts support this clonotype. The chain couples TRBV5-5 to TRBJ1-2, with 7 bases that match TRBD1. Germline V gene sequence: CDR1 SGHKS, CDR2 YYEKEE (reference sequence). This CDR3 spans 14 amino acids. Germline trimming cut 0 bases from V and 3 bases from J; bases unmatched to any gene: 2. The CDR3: CASSLAGTDYGYTF. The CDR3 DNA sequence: TGTGCCAGCAGCTTGGCCGGGACAGACTATGGCTACACCTTC.

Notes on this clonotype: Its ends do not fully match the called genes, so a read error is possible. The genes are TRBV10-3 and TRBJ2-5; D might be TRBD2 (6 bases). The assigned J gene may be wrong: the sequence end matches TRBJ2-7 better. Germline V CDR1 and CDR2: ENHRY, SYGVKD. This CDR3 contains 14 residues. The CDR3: CVISEVGDLYEQYF. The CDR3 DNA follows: TGTGTCATCAGTGAGGTCGGGGACTTATACGAGCAGTACTTC.

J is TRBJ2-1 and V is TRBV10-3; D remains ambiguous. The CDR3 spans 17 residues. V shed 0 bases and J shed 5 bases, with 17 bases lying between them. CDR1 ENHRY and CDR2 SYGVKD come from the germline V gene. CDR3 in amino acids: CAISESTLPRVNNEQFF. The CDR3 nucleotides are TGTGCCATCAGTGAGTCGACCCTACCCCGTGTAAACAATGAGCAGTTCTTC.

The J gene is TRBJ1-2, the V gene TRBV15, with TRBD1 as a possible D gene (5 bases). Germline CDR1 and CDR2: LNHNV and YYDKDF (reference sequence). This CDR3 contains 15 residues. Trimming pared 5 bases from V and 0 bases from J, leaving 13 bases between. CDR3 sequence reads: CATSAQAGPNYGYTF. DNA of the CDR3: TGTGCCACCAGCGCCCAGGCGGGGCCTAACTATGGCTACACCTTC. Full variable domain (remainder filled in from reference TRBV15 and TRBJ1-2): DAMVIQNPRYQVTQFGKPVTLSCSQTLNHNVMYWYQQKSSQAPKLLFHYYDKDFNNEADTPDNFQSRRPNTSFCFLDIRSPGLGDTAMYLCATSAQAGPNYGYTFGSGTRLTVV.

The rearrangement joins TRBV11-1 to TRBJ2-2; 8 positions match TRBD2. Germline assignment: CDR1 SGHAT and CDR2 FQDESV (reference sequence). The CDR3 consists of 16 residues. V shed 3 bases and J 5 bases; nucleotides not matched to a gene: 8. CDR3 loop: CASSFASGGATGELFF. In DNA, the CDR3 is TGTGCCAGCAGCTTCGCTTCCGGGGGGGCAACCGGGGAGCTGTTTTTT.